One and the same sample provided the 19 T cell receptor beta chains below, sequenced in a study of shared clonotypes between healthy human individuals. CD8 cells classed as naive were CD45RO-negative and positively selected for CCR7, excluding terminally differentiated effector memory CD45RA+ cells. TCRdb keeps only in-frame clones here, not all; method: immunoSEQ multiplex PCR. The profile shows around 700,000 clones, 92% of them singletons. The material sequenced was naive CD8+ T cells sorted from blood. These receptors originate from a man aged 25-45 years in good health.

The chain links TRBV11-2 to TRBJ2-7; D ambiguous. This CDR3 contains 13 residues. Germline V gene lookup returns CDR1 SGHAT and CDR2 FQNNGV. The V end was cut by 3 bases, the J end by 3 bases, with 9 bases between. This chain's CDR3 is CASSFLSLYEQYF. CDR3 DNA: TGTGCCAGCAGCTTCCTTAGTCTCTACGAGCAGTACTTC.

The genes are TRBV28 and TRBJ2-2; unclear D gene. The germline V and J ends were trimmed by 10 bases and 3 bases, with 15 bases remaining between them. Germline CDR1 reads MDHEN; CDR2 reads SYDVKM. The CDR3 runs to 14 residues. CDR3 in amino acids: CATTGSTYTGELFF. The CDR3 DNA reads as TGTGCCACCACGGGCAGCACTTACACCGGGGAGCTGTTTTTT.

The chain couples TRBV27 to TRBJ2-3; 8 bases line up with TRBD2. The V gene end was trimmed by 3 bases and the J gene end by 5 bases; junction bases not matched to a gene: 7. The CDR3 length is 15 residues. Germline V lookup: CDR1 MNHEY, CDR2 SMNVEV (reference sequence). CDR3 residues: CASSFQRAGEDTQYF. As DNA, the CDR3 is TGTGCCAGCAGTTTCCAGAGAGCGGGAGAAGATACGCAGTATTTT.

This clone was picked up one time. The rearrangement joins TRBV5-6 to TRBJ2-7; no reliable D call. V lost 7 bases to trimming and J lost 7 bases, with 9 bases between them. In germline, CDR1 is SGHDT, CDR2 YYEEEE. The CDR3 spans 10 residues. CDR3 region: CASGQSEQYF. The CDR3 DNA reads TGTGCCAGCGGGCAAAGTGAGCAGTACTTC.

This chain joins TRBV27 and TRBJ2-2; TRBD1 matches 9 bases. There are 17 residues in the CDR3. CDR1 and CDR2 from the germline V gene are MNHEY and SMNVEV (reference sequence). The V and J ends lost 5 bases and 3 bases, in that order; junction bases with no gene match: 10. The CDR3 nucleotides are TGTGCCAGCAGTCCCATACAGGGACAGGGTGACACCGGGGAGCTGTTTTTT. Translation: CASSPIQGQGDTGELFF.

V usage is TRBV5-1 and J usage is TRBJ2-1; 7 nucleotides agree with TRBD2. V lost 7 bases to trimming and J lost 9 bases; unmatched junction nucleotides: 16. CDR3 length: 15 amino acids. CDR1 SGHRS and CDR2 YFSETQ come from the germline V gene. The CDR3: CASRPMGLSGGEQFF. CDR3 nucleotides: TGCGCCAGCCGACCTATGGGGTTATCGGGGGGTGAGCAGTTCTTC.

This clone appeared once. The rearrangement links TRBV19 to TRBJ2-1; maybe TRBD1 (6 bases). Germline CDR1 is LNHDA and CDR2 is SQIVND (reference sequence). This CDR3 region has 16 residues. Trimming left V 5 bases short and J 2 bases short, with 16 bases between. CDR3: CASSGPGDLTYNEQFF. DNA for the CDR3: TGTGCCAGTAGTGGGCCAGGGGACCTCACCTACAATGAGCAGTTCTTC.

This chain connects TRBV13 to TRBJ2-2; TRBD1 matches 9 bases. The CDR3 loop spans 14 amino acids. The V gene's germline CDR1 is PRHDT and CDR2 FYEKMQ (reference sequence). Germline trimming cut 5 bases from V and 6 bases from J; bases unmatched to any gene: 4. Written as DNA, the CDR3 is TGTGCCAGCAGCCCGGGACAGGGAGCCGGGGAGCTGTTTTTT. Encoded protein: CASSPGQGAGELFF.

The chain recombines TRBV27 with TRBJ2-1, with 12 positions matching TRBD2. The CDR3 runs to 16 residues. The germline CDR1 and CDR2 sequences are MNHEY and SMNVEV (reference sequence). With V trimmed by 4 bases and J by 8 bases, 9 bases remained unmatched. The chain's CDR3 is CASSYGTSGYTHEQFF. For the CDR3, the DNA is TGTGCCAGCAGTTACGGGACTAGCGGGTATACCCATGAGCAGTTCTTC.

The chain couples TRBV19 to TRBJ2-2; the D gene is possibly TRBD2 (5 bases). There are 12 residues in the CDR3. Germline V CDR1 and CDR2: LNHDA, SQIVND (reference sequence). V was clipped by 10 bases and J by 7 bases, with 13 bases between them. In DNA form, the CDR3 reads TGTGCCACACAACCGGGAATCGGGGAGCTGTTTTTT. Translation gives CATQPGIGELFF.

The chain employs TRBV7-2 and TRBJ1-3; no clear D gene. The germline gives CDR1 SGHTA, CDR2 FQGNSA. The CDR3 contains 14 residues. With 3 bases removed from V and 0 bases from J, the gap between germline ends came to 6 bases. This CDR3 reads CASSFPNSGNTIYF. For the CDR3, the DNA is TGTGCCAGCAGCTTTCCAAACTCTGGAAACACCATATATTTT. The full variable domain, its missing parts supplied by reference TRBV7-2 and TRBJ1-3, is GAGVSQSPSNKVTEKGKDVELRCDPISGHTALYWYRQSLGQGLEFLIYFQGNSAPDKSGLPSDRFSAERTGGSVSTLTIQRTQQEDSAVYLCASSFPNSGNTIYFGEGSWLTVV.

To note about this clone: Within the sample, other DNA sequences also encode this same CDR3. The V gene is TRBV30, the J gene TRBJ2-7; 11 nucleotides line up with TRBD1. The CDR3 totals 13 residues. V lost 5 bases, J lost 4 bases, and 4 bases stayed unmatched. Germline V gene sequence: CDR1 GTSNPN, CDR2 SVGIG (reference sequence). CDR3 region: CAWGQGAGYEQYF. The CDR3 bases are TGTGCCTGGGGACAGGGGGCGGGGTACGAGCAGTACTTC.

CDR3 sequence: CASSPPGSGFYYEQYF. The CDR3 DNA reads as TGTGCCAGCAGCCCCCCAGGGTCTGGCTTCTACTACGAGCAGTACTTC. The rearrangement joins TRBV5-6 to TRBJ2-7, with a possible D match to TRBD1 (5 bases). The CDR3 length is 16 residues. Germline loops: CDR1 SGHDT, CDR2 YYEEEE. Trimming cost V 4 bases and J 3 bases, with 20 bases left between them. The whole variable domain, filled in from reference TRBV5-6 and TRBJ2-7, reads DAGVTQSPTHLIKTRGQQVTLRCSPKSGHDTVSWYQQALGQGPQFIFQYYEEEERQRGNFPDRFSGHQFPNYSSELNVNALLLGDSALYLCASSPPGSGFYYEQYFGPGTRLTVT.

This clone was recorded once. The chain is built from TRBV4-3 and TRBJ1-3; possibly TRBD1 for D (5 bases). Trimming left V 0 bases short and J 3 bases short, with 15 bases between. This CDR3 has 17 residues. Germline CDR1 reads LGHNA; CDR2 reads YSLEER. CDR3 amino acids: CASSQDRGGVGGNTIYF. In nucleotides, the CDR3 is TGCGCCAGCAGCCAAGATCGTGGGGGAGTTGGTGGAAACACCATATATTTT.

The gene calls are TRBV28 and TRBJ1-5; D is unclear. Deletions cut 5 bases from V and 3 bases from J, with 11 bases between. Germline values: CDR1 MDHEN, CDR2 SYDVKM. This CDR3 is built from 14 residues. The CDR3 coding sequence is TGTGCCAGCAGTACCCGACGGCACAATCAGCCCCAGCATTTT. Protein sequence: CASSTRRHNQPQHF.

The chain uses TRBV30 and TRBJ2-1; 11 nucleotides align to TRBD2. V lost 8 bases, J lost 8 bases, and 8 bases stayed unmatched. This CDR3 region has 13 residues. CDR1 is GTSNPN, CDR2 SVGIG, per germline (reference sequence). The CDR3 here is CAERTSGRDEQFF. CDR3 DNA sequence: TGTGCCGAGAGAACTAGCGGGAGAGATGAGCAGTTCTTC.

The chain combines TRBV27 with TRBJ2-5, with 9 bases identical to TRBD1. CDR3 length equals 19 residues. J was trimmed by 1 base and V by 2 bases; bases with no gene match: 14. The germline CDR1 and CDR2 sequences are MNHEY and SMNVEV (reference sequence). Here the CDR3 reads CASSLGSAGTGSTQETQYF. Written as DNA, the CDR3 is TGTGCCAGCAGTTTAGGTTCGGCGGGGACAGGGTCCACCCAAGAGACCCAGTACTTC.

The chain is built from TRBV4-1 and TRBJ2-1; 9 positions match TRBD2. Germline V gene sequence: CDR1 MGHRA, CDR2 YSYEKL. J gave up 5 bases and V 5 bases, and 4 bases lay outside the gene matches. The CDR3 sequence is 14 residues long. The CDR3 DNA is TGCGCCAGCAGCAATAGCGGGAGTAACAATGAGCAGTTCTTC. It yields the protein CASSNSGSNNEQFF.

This chain joins TRBV5-5 and TRBJ2-1; 9 bases map to TRBD2. V shed 0 bases and J 12 bases; nucleotides not matched to a gene: 22. This CDR3 region has 19 residues. Germline V CDR1 and CDR2: SGHKS, YYEKEE (reference sequence). The DNA of the CDR3 is TGTGCCAGCAGCTTGGAGGGGGTCCTGGCGGGAGGGCAAAAGTTAGGGCAGTTCTTC. Protein product: CASSLEGVLAGGQKLGQFF.